The 28 T cell receptor beta chains below all came from one sample that was sequenced in a study of identical twins. TCRdb re-called the 5' RACE reads through MiXCR, storing one row per CDR3 protein. In the table there are about 1.7 million distinct CDR3 sequences, around 33% of which are singletons. Specimen: cord blood. Receptors originate from a newborn girl in good health.

This clonotype was picked up many times. The V call is TRBV12-3 or TRBV12-4, the J call TRBJ2-1; D is undetermined. V lost 3 bases and J 3 bases, leaving 12 bases between the germline ends. The CDR3 runs to 15 residues. CDR3 loop: CASSFGRPYYNEQFF. The CDR3 DNA reads as TGTGCCAGCAGTTTCGGCCGGCCGTACTACAATGAGCAGTTCTTC.

This clonotype was detected many times. V usage is TRBV10-3 and J usage is TRBJ2-5; 12 nucleotides match TRBD2. Germline V gene lookup returns CDR1 ENHRY and CDR2 SYGVKD. The CDR3 extends over 13 amino acids. J was trimmed by 11 bases and V by 4 bases; bases with no gene match: 5. CDR3 in DNA: TGTGCCATCAGTGGGACTAGCGGGAATGAGCAGTACTTC. Its translation is CAISGTSGNEQYF.

This clonotype has a single count. A read error may produce the germline difference seen at one junction end. The rearrangement joins TRBV11-2 to TRBJ2-3; TRBD2 agrees at 9 bases. The CDR3 runs 17 residues. From germline, CDR1 is SGHAT and CDR2 FQNNGV. In nucleotides, the CDR3 is TGTGCCTGCAGCTTAGATCTAGCGGGGTTCTCAGCGGATACGCAGTATTTT. Its protein is CACSLDLAGFSADTQYF.

This clonotype was detected a few times. The chain links TRBV19 to TRBJ2-7, with D perhaps TRBD2 (6 bases). CDR1 and CDR2 from the germline V gene are LNHDA and SQIVND (reference sequence). The CDR3 covers 14 residues. V gave up 4 bases and J gave up 2 bases, with 12 bases separating them. CDR3 protein: CASSRDSKTYEQYF. CDR3 nucleotides: TGTGCCAGTAGTAGGGACTCGAAAACCTACGAGCAGTACTTC.

V gene TRBV6-2 or TRBV6-3 combines with J gene TRBJ1-2, with 8 nucleotides matching TRBD1. V was clipped by 5 bases and J by 8 bases; unmatched bases: 7. This CDR3 has 13 residues. Germline V gives CDR1 MNHEY, CDR2 SVGEGT. CDR3 loop: CASSQGQEGGYTF. The CDR3 region has the DNA TGTGCCAGCAGTCAGGGACAGGAAGGCGGCTACACCTTC.

The chain links TRBV30 to TRBJ2-7; TRBD1 agrees at 7 bases. The assigned J gene may be wrong: the sequence end matches TRBJ2-5 better. The CDR3 has 13 residues. Per germline, CDR1 GTSNPN and CDR2 SVGIG (reference sequence). CDR3 DNA sequence: TGTGCCTCGGGAATACAGGGGATCGAGACCCAGTACTTC. Its translation is CASGIQGIETQYF.

The chain couples TRBV4-2 to TRBJ2-3; the D gene is possibly TRBD2 (6 bases). The CDR3 runs to 20 residues. In germline, CDR1 is LGHNA, CDR2 YNFKEQ. V lost 1 base and J 0 bases, leaving 23 bases between the germline ends. CDR3 amino acids: CASSQAPPAGFEGSTDTQYF. Here the CDR3 DNA reads TGTGCCAGCAGCCAAGCCCCGCCCGCGGGATTCGAGGGGAGCACAGATACGCAGTATTTT.

This clonotype showed up just once. The chain has TRBV27 and TRBJ1-2; 9 bases map to TRBD1. Trimming cost V 8 bases and J 2 bases; bases outside gene matches: 9. Per germline, CDR1 MNHEY and CDR2 SMNVEV (reference sequence). The CDR3 is 15 amino acids. The CDR3 region has the DNA TGTGCCAGCGGTGGCGGGACAGGGAGGAACTATGGCTACACCTTC. Its protein is CASGGGTGRNYGYTF.

V and J are TRBV27 and TRBJ1-5; possible D gene TRBD1, 5 bases. From germline, CDR1 is MNHEY and CDR2 SMNVEV (reference sequence). This CDR3 is built from 17 residues. The ends were cut back, 7 bases at V and 0 bases at J, with 19 bases in the middle. This chain's CDR3 is CASIGMGRGYSNQPQHF. In DNA, the CDR3 is TGTGCCAGCATTGGGATGGGGCGGGGGTATAGCAATCAGCCCCAGCATTTT.

This clonotype has just a few counts. DNA of the CDR3: TGTGCCAGCAGTTACTCCGCGGCAAAAGAGACCCAGTACTTC. Its protein product is CASSYSAAKETQYF. The chain carries TRBV6-2 or TRBV6-3 and TRBJ2-5; D is ambiguous. This CDR3 is 14 amino acids long. In germline, CDR1 is MNHEY, CDR2 SVGEGT. V lost 0 bases, J lost 3 bases, and 8 bases lay in between.

This chain uses TRBV19 with TRBJ2-1; 7 bases align to TRBD2. The junction had 8 bases not matched to a gene; V was cut back by 8 bases and J by 4 bases. The CDR3 sequence is 14 residues long. The germline V gene encodes CDR1 LNHDA and CDR2 SQIVND (reference sequence). The CDR3 coding sequence is TGTGCCAGTTCTCGGAACGGGGGGTACAATGAGCAGTTCTTC. This codes for CASSRNGGYNEQFF.

V usage is TRBV4-1 and J usage is TRBJ2-7, with a possible D match to TRBD2 (5 bases). The CDR3 has 14 residues. V was cut by 4 bases and J by 2 bases, with 12 bases left in between. Germline CDR1 and CDR2: MGHRA and YSYEKL. The CDR3 loop reads CASSLATTTYEQYF. The CDR3 region has the DNA TGCGCCAGCAGCCTTGCGACTACTACCTACGAGCAGTACTTC.

In this sample, this clonotype turned up many times. The rearrangement links TRBV7-9 to TRBJ2-7, with D unresolved. This CDR3 is built from 15 residues. With 2 bases removed from V and 2 bases from J, the gap between germline ends came to 13 bases. Germline values: CDR1 SEHNR, CDR2 FQNEAQ (reference sequence). The CDR3 nucleotides read TGTGCCAGCAGCTTACAGCGAGGAGAAGCCTACGAGCAGTACTTC. Protein: CASSLQRGEAYEQYF.

Comment on this clonotype: A much larger clone lies a single base off, so this may be a read error. The chain recombines TRBV6-6 with TRBJ2-7, with 12 bases that match TRBD1. CDR3 length: 17 amino acids. J lost 0 bases, V lost 6 bases, and 9 bases had no gene match. Germline assignment: CDR1 MNHNY and CDR2 SVGAGI (reference sequence). In DNA, the CDR3 is TGTGCCAGCAGGTTCGGGACAGGGGGCGTAAGCTCCTACGAGCAGTACTTC. It encodes CASRFGTGGVSSYEQYF.

This clonotype has a single count. This chain joins TRBV10-3 and TRBJ2-1, with D hard to call. The V end was cut by 4 bases, the J end by 3 bases, with 19 bases between. The CDR3 is made up of 17 amino acids. Germline values: CDR1 ENHRY, CDR2 SYGVKD. CDR3 nucleotide sequence: TGTGCCATCAGTGGTACCGGCCCCGCTCGGCTCTACAATGAGCAGTTCTTC. This sequence encodes CAISGTGPARLYNEQFF.

The chain employs TRBV3-1 and TRBJ2-3; possible D gene TRBD2, 7 bases. With 7 bases removed from V and 0 bases from J, the gap between germline ends came to 20 bases. The CDR3 totals 17 residues. Germline assignment: CDR1 LGHDT and CDR2 YNNKEL (reference sequence). CDR3 DNA sequence: TGTGCCAGCACCCCAGCGAACGGGGGGCCTAGCACAGATACGCAGTATTTT. Amino acids: CASTPANGGPSTDTQYF.

V and J are TRBV5-1 and TRBJ1-1; D is possibly TRBD1 (6 bases). The CDR3 totals 15 residues. The V end lost 4 bases, the J end lost 3 bases, and 16 bases lay between the germline ends. Germline V lookup: CDR1 SGHRS, CDR2 YFSETQ. The CDR3 loop is CASSPSAGTHTEAFF. The CDR3 DNA sequence: TGCGCCAGCAGCCCAAGCGCCGGGACACACACTGAAGCTTTCTTT.

The rearrangement links TRBV20-1 to TRBJ1-2; D gene ambiguous. Trimming left V 0 bases short and J 3 bases short, with 26 bases between. The CDR3 sequence is 19 residues long. Germline CDR1 reads DFQATT; CDR2 reads SNEGSKA (reference sequence). The CDR3, as DNA: TGCAGTGCTAGAGATAGACGGAATAGGAGGACTGGTGGGTACTATGGCTACACCTTC. This gives the protein CSARDRRNRRTGGYYGYTF.

This rearrangement joins TRBV2 to TRBJ1-6; no definite D call. Germline-derived CDR1 and CDR2 are SNHLY and FYNNEI. The CDR3 length is 13 residues. Trimming left V 8 bases short and J 0 bases short, with 5 bases between. The CDR3 loop reads CASRDSYNSPLHF. The CDR3 nucleotides are TGTGCCAGCCGGGACTCCTATAATTCACCCCTCCACTTT.

The chain combines TRBV28 with TRBJ2-3; 10 nucleotides match TRBD2. This CDR3 has 13 amino acids. The V and J ends lost 8 bases and 8 bases, in that order; junction bases with no gene match: 7. Germline values: CDR1 MDHEN, CDR2 SYDVKM. The CDR3: CASGLAGGLTQYF. The CDR3 coding sequence is TGTGCCAGCGGATTAGCGGGAGGCCTTACGCAGTATTTT.

The rearrangement uses TRBV2 and TRBJ2-1; TRBD2 matches at 7 bases. Germline V gene data show CDR1 as SNHLY and CDR2 as FYNNEI. Unmatched junction bases numbered 11, after V lost 8 bases and J lost 7 bases. The CDR3 totals 14 residues. CDR3 sequence (DNA): TGTGCCAGCGCCGAGCGGGGTAGTTGGAATGAGCAGTTCTTC. It specifies CASAERGSWNEQFF.

The V call is TRBV29-1, the J call TRBJ2-1, with D possibly being TRBD2 (5 bases). CDR1 and CDR2 from the germline V gene are SQVTM and ANQGSEA. The CDR3 has 13 amino acids. The germline V and J ends were trimmed by 3 bases and 0 bases, with 6 bases remaining between them. The CDR3 sequence is CSVDRDSYNEQFF. The CDR3 nucleotides are TGCAGCGTTGACCGGGACTCCTACAATGAGCAGTTCTTC.

This clonotype appeared once. The V and J genes are TRBV20-1 and TRBJ1-1; the D gene is possibly TRBD1 (6 bases). With 3 bases removed from V and 10 bases from J, the gap between germline ends came to 24 bases. This CDR3 has 15 residues. Per the germline V gene, CDR1 is DFQATT and CDR2 is SNEGSKA (reference sequence). For the CDR3, the DNA is TGCAGTGCTAGGGCACAGGGCAGGGCCTTGAGCGGAGCTTTCTTT. Protein: CSARAQGRALSGAFF.

The sample holds a few counts of this clonotype. V and J are TRBV5-1 and TRBJ1-5, with D possibly TRBD1 on 6 matching bases. CDR1 is SGHRS and CDR2 is YFSETQ in the germline V gene. Trimming removed 0 bases at V and 6 bases at J, with 10 bases between. The CDR3 consists of 14 residues. CDR3 nucleotides: TGCGCCAGCAGCTTGGTCGCAGGGGCTCAGCCCCAGCATTTT. This encodes CASSLVAGAQPQHF.

The chain carries TRBV14 and TRBJ1-1; D remains unclear. V was shortened by 0 bases and J by 7 bases, with 9 bases between the two germline ends. CDR3 length: 13 amino acids. The V gene's germline CDR1 is SGHDN and CDR2 FVKESK. The CDR3 coding sequence is TGTGCCAGCAGCCAAGATCAAATCATTGAAGCTTTCTTT. As protein: CASSQDQIIEAFF.

The count of this clonotype is one. The chain joins TRBV2 to TRBJ2-1; perhaps TRBD2 as D (5 bases). V was pared by 7 bases and J by 0 bases, with 10 bases between. The CDR3 is 14 amino acids. Germline values: CDR1 SNHLY, CDR2 FYNNEI. The CDR3 nucleotides read TGTGCCAGCACGCGGGTGAGCTCCTACAATGAGCAGTTCTTC. It codes for CASTRVSSYNEQFF. The full variable domain, rest sourced from reference TRBV2 and TRBJ2-1, is EPEVTQTPSHQVTQMGQEVILRCVPISNHLYFYWYRQILGQKVEFLVSFYNNEISEKSEIFDDQFSVERPDGSNFTLKIRSTKLEDSAMYFCASTRVSSYNEQFFGPGTRLTVL.

J is TRBJ2-1 and V is TRBV7-2; D call uncertain. Gene TRBJ2-7 matches the end of the DNA better, so the J call may be wrong. The CDR3 runs 17 residues. Germline loops: CDR1 SGHTA, CDR2 FQGNSA. CDR3 amino acids: CASSLSPGLVSYNEQYF. CDR3 bases: TGTGCCAGCAGCTTAAGCCCCGGGCTAGTTAGCTACAATGAGCAGTACTTC.

The J gene is TRBJ2-1, the V gene TRBV30; D is possibly TRBD1 (6 bases). From germline, CDR1 is GTSNPN and CDR2 SVGIG (reference sequence). The CDR3 consists of 13 residues. Trimming stripped 0 bases from V and 5 bases from J, with 8 bases between. The CDR3 bases are TGTGCCTGGAGTGTAGGACAGAACAATGAGCAGTTCTTC. Translating it yields CAWSVGQNNEQFF. Together with reference TRBV30 and TRBJ2-1, the CDR3 gives the full variable domain: SQTIHQWPATLVQPVGSPLSLECTVEGTSNPNLYWYRQAAGRGLQLLFYSVGIGQISSEVPQNLSASRPQDRQFILSSKKLLLSDSGFYLCAWSVGQNNEQFFGPGTRLTVL.